This T cell receptor (beta chain) originates from a study of T cell responses to AZD1222 COVID-19 vaccine. Overall study results and limits: Close to half of all spike-specific TCRs reportedly target regions of the variants that are unmutated. None of the repertoires were sampled until the peak T cell response had passed.

The table came from immunoSEQ multiplex PCR; TCRdb's copy has only in-frame clones and leaves some out. The table records roughly 160,000 clones, roughly 87% of them present only once. With 3 bases removed from V and 9 bases from J, the gap between germline ends came to 12 bases. From germline, CDR1 is SGHDN and CDR2 FVKESK. The CDR3 sequence is 12 residues long. Notes on this clone: Its antigen is still unknown.

The source of this sequence is an adult who received the AZD1222 COVID-19 vaccine. The chain joins TRBV14 to TRBJ2-7; D gene ambiguous. The source material was peripheral blood, sampled 28 days after the second AZD1222 dose. The CDR3 DNA sequence: TGTGCCAGCAGCCAGGACCGTTCCGGGCAGTACTTC. This gives the protein CASSQDRSGQYF.